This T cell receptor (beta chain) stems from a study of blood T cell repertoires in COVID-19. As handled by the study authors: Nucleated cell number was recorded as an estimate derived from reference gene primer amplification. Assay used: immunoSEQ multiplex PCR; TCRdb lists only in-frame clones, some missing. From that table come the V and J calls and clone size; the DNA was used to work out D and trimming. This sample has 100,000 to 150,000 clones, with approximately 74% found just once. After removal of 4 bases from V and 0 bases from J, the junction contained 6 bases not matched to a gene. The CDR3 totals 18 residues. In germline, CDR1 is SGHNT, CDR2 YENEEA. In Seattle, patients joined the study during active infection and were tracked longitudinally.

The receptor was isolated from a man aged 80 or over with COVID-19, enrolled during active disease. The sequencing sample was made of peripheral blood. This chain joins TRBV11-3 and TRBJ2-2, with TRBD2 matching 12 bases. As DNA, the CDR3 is TGTGCCAGCAGCTCCTGGACTAGCGGGATCGCGAACACCGGGGAGCTGTTTTTT. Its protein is CASSSWTSGIANTGELFF. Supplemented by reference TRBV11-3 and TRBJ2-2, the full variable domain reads EAGVVQSPRYKIIEKKQPVAFWCNPISGHNTLYWYLQNLGQGPELLIRYENEEAVDDSQLPKDRFSAERLKGVDSTLKIQPAELGDSAVYLCASSSWTSGIANTGELFFGEGSRLTVL.